This entry lists 13 T cell receptor beta chains sequenced from one sample in a study of T cells after yellow fever vaccination. In TCRdb, the 5' RACE reads were re-called with MiXCR into one record per CDR3 protein. The sample shows around 590,000 distinct CDR3 sequences, about 12% of them seen only once. Source: PBMCs, taken on the day of the yellow fever booster vaccination. These TCRs come from a young man who received the YFV17D yellow fever vaccine.

The chain employs TRBV5-1 and TRBJ2-7; TRBD1 is a possible D gene (5 bases). The germline CDR1 and CDR2 sequences are SGHRS and YFSETQ. The V end was cut by 8 bases, the J end by 4 bases, with 28 bases between. The CDR3 contains 17 residues. The CDR3 reads CARTQGKKSFWLYEQYF. The DNA of the CDR3 is TGCGCCAGGACCCAGGGTAAGAAATCTTTTTGGCTATACGAGCAGTACTTC. The whole variable domain, remainder taken from reference TRBV5-1 and TRBJ2-7, is KAGVTQTPRYLIKTRGQQVTLSCSPISGHRSVSWYQQTPGQGLQFLFEYFSETQRNKGNFPGRFSGRQFSNSRSEMNVSTLELGDSALYLCARTQGKKSFWLYEQYFGPGTRLTVT.

The chain carries TRBV5-1 and TRBJ2-1, with 8 bases matching TRBD2. Trimming removed 3 bases from V and 7 bases from J; junction bases left unmatched: 12. This CDR3 contains 16 residues. CDR1 and CDR2 (germline): SGHRS, YFSETQ. CDR3 region: CASSSVGTRVGNEQFF. The CDR3, as DNA: TGCGCCAGCAGCTCAGTTGGGACTAGAGTAGGGAATGAGCAGTTCTTC.

This clonotype came up a few times. This chain links TRBV7-9 with TRBJ2-7; 11 nucleotides line up with TRBD2. The V and J ends lost 4 bases and 6 bases, in that order; junction bases with no gene match: 14. In germline, CDR1 is SEHNR, CDR2 FQNEAQ (reference sequence). The CDR3 covers 17 residues. CDR3 protein: CASSSTRLAGGPGEQYF. The CDR3 nucleotides are TGTGCCAGCAGCTCCACCCGTTTAGCGGGAGGGCCAGGCGAGCAGTACTTC.

The rearrangement uses TRBV20-1 and TRBJ2-7, with D perhaps TRBD2 (5 bases). The V gene lost 1 base and the J gene lost 6 bases, with 13 bases spanning the gap. CDR1 is DFQATT and CDR2 is SNEGSKA in the germline V gene (reference sequence). The CDR3 has 13 residues. The CDR3: CSARVNKGGEQYF. CDR3 DNA sequence: TGCAGTGCTAGAGTTAACAAAGGAGGCGAGCAGTACTTC.

The chain couples TRBV29-1 to TRBJ2-3; tentatively, D is TRBD2 (5 bases). V shed 4 bases and J shed 2 bases, with 13 bases lying between them. The CDR3 spans 14 residues. In germline, CDR1 is SQVTM, CDR2 ANQGSEA. For the CDR3, the DNA is TGCAGCGTTGGATGGCGGGTTGACACAGATACGCAGTATTTT. Translation: CSVGWRVDTDTQYF.

The chain recombines TRBV18 with TRBJ2-3; TRBD1 might be the D (5 bases). Germline loops: CDR1 KGHSH, CDR2 LQKENI. The CDR3 sequence is 13 residues long. V was cut by 0 bases and J by 6 bases, with 7 bases left in between. CDR3 residues: CASSPPTEDTQYF. The CDR3 nucleotides are TGTGCCAGCTCACCACCGACAGAGGATACGCAGTATTTT.

This clonotype has ten or more counts. The chain combines TRBV5-1 with TRBJ2-7, with a tentative D call TRBD2 (7 bases). This CDR3 region has 15 residues. Trimming shortened V by 5 bases and J by 2 bases, and 17 bases separated the two germline ends. Germline-derived CDR1 and CDR2 are SGHRS and YFSETQ. CDR3 coding DNA: TGCGCCAGCAGTTACGGGGGGCTAGGAGCCTACGAGCAGTACTTC. Its translation: CASSYGGLGAYEQYF.

This clonotype was recorded a few times. J is TRBJ2-3 and V is TRBV7-9; 7 positions match TRBD1. V was pared by 5 bases and J by 0 bases, with 11 bases of the junction left unmatched. This CDR3 contains 17 residues. Germline CDR1 reads SEHNR; CDR2 reads FQNEAQ (reference sequence). The CDR3 bases are TGTGCCAGCAGCCACGACAGGGAGATAGCTAGCACAGATACGCAGTATTTT. Its protein product is CASSHDREIASTDTQYF. Based on the CDR3 plus reference TRBV7-9 and TRBJ2-3, the full variable domain is DTGVSQNPRHKITKRGQNVTFRCDPISEHNRLYWYRQTLGQGPEFLTYFQNEAQLEKSRLLSDRFSAERPKGSFSTLEIQRTEQGDSAMYLCASSHDREIASTDTQYFGPGTRLTVL.

The rearrangement uses TRBV5-1 and TRBJ2-7; D not certain. V lost 0 bases to trimming and J lost 6 bases, with 10 bases between them. There are 13 residues in the CDR3. Germline V gene data show CDR1 as SGHRS and CDR2 as YFSETQ. Here the CDR3 reads CASSLGPGGEQYF. Here the CDR3 DNA reads TGCGCCAGCAGCTTGGGGCCGGGTGGCGAGCAGTACTTC.

The chain recombines TRBV6-1 with TRBJ1-1; no definite D call. Germline lookup yields CDR1 MNHNS and CDR2 SASEGT. Trimming left V 8 bases short and J 6 bases short, with 16 bases between. The CDR3 is 13 residues long. The CDR3: CASAGRFYSEAFF. In DNA form, the CDR3 reads TGTGCCAGCGCCGGACGGTTTTACTCTGAAGCTTTCTTT.

The table lists this clonotype with many counts. The rearrangement uses TRBV4-3 and TRBJ2-7; D unclear. V lost 0 bases and J 1 base, leaving 7 bases between the germline ends. The germline CDR1 and CDR2 sequences are LGHNA and YSLEER. The CDR3 is 14 residues long. In DNA form, the CDR3 reads TGCGCCAGCAGCCAAGACGGGCGGTCCTACGAGCAGTACTTC. This codes for CASSQDGRSYEQYF.

This clonotype was recorded a few times. The gene calls are TRBV6-5 and TRBJ1-1; D is perhaps TRBD1 (5 bases). This CDR3 has 15 residues. V was trimmed by 3 bases and J by 6 bases, leaving 17 bases between them. Germline values: CDR1 MNHEY, CDR2 SVGAGI. The DNA for the CDR3 is TGTGCCAGCAGTTATAGGGAGGGGTTTGTGCCTGAAGCTTTCTTT. This translates into CASSYREGFVPEAFF.

There are a few counts of this clonotype. The genes are TRBV9 and TRBJ1-3, with 8 nucleotides matching TRBD1. CDR3 size: 17 residues. J gave up 3 bases and V 3 bases, and 11 bases lay outside the gene matches. CDR1 SGDLS and CDR2 YYNGEE come from the germline V gene. The CDR3 reads CASSEGGQGGFGNTIYF. The CDR3 DNA reads TGTGCCAGCAGCGAGGGTGGACAGGGCGGTTTTGGAAACACCATATATTTT. The full variable domain, rest sourced from reference TRBV9 and TRBJ1-3, is DSGVTQTPKHLITATGQRVTLRCSPRSGDLSVYWYQQSLDQGLQFLIQYYNGEERAKGNILERFSAQQFPDLHSELNLSSLELGDSALYFCASSEGGQGGFGNTIYFGEGSWLTVV.